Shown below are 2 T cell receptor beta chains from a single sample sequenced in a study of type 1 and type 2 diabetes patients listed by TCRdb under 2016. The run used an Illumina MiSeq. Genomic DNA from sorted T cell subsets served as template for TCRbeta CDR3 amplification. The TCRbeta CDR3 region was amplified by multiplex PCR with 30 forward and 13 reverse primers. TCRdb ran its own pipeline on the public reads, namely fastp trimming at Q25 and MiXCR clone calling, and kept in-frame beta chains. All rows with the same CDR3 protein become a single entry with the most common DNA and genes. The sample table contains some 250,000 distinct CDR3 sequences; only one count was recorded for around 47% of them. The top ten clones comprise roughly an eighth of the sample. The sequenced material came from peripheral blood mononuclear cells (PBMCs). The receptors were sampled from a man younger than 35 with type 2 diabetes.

CDR3 DNA sequence: TGTGCCAGTAGGGACAGCCGATTGTACGAGCAGTACTTC. As protein: CASRDSRLYEQYF. The chain is built from TRBV6-5 and TRBJ2-7; 7 bases are a match to TRBD1. The J segment lost 4 bases and the V segment lost 9 bases, leaving 9 bases of the junction unmatched. This CDR3 has 13 amino acids. Germline values: CDR1 MNHEY, CDR2 SVGAGI.

In DNA, the CDR3 is TGTGCCAGCAGTTGGGTGGGGGGGCCAGATACGCAGTATTTT. Its translation is CASSWVGGPDTQYF. J is TRBJ2-3 and V is TRBV6-1; D may be TRBD2 (7 bases). The CDR3 is 14 residues long. Germline V gene sequence: CDR1 MNHNS, CDR2 SASEGT. V shed 5 bases and J shed 4 bases, with 13 bases lying between them.